This T cell receptor (beta chain) derives from a study of T cells in Graves' hyperthyroidism and ophthalmopathy. Across the whole study: The authors collected peripheral blood at initial diagnosis, before any treatment.

From RNA transcripts, TCR beta CDR3 regions were amplified. Initially, a first-round RT-PCR of the TCR CDR3 employed the HTBI primer set. TCRdb analysed the multiplex PCR reads with MiXCR anew, one entry per CDR3 protein. The sample has almost 500,000 distinct CDR3 sequences; approximately 22% are singletons. This clonotype was seen only once. Trimming removed 5 bases from V and 6 bases from J, with 10 bases in between. The CDR3 extends over 13 amino acids. Germline V lookup: CDR1 SGHAT, CDR2 FQNNGV. The sample was blood. The TCR was taken from a woman aged 65 to 85 with Graves' ophthalmopathy. This chain joins TRBV11-2 and TRBJ2-2; D remains ambiguous. CDR3 region: CASSTGSPGELFF. CDR3 nucleotide sequence: TGTGCCAGCAGCACCGGTAGCCCCGGGGAGCTGTTTTTT.